Reported below is one TCR beta chain. Its matching antigen is unknown. It was with 60 Vbeta and 13 Jbeta primers that the PCR ran. Only in-frame clones appear in the TCRdb table, and some are missing; sequencing was by immunoSEQ multiplex PCR. The sample includes 50,000 to 70,000 clones. This specimen comes from a study of cytomegalovirus exposure and HLA in healthy donors. Study-wide results and limits: Looking again later, the authors saw that most CMV-associated TCR beta chains seemed HLA-restricted.

Germline V gene lookup returns CDR1 SEHNR and CDR2 FQNEAQ (reference sequence). The CDR3 has 14 amino acids. V shed 5 bases and J 8 bases; nucleotides not matched to a gene: 6. This chain connects TRBV7-9 to TRBJ1-4; TRBD1 agrees at 9 bases. The receptor was derived from a male donor in good health and CMV-seronegative. The sample was PBMCs. The CDR3 protein is CASSPGTGSEKLFF. CDR3 bases: TGTGCCAGCAGCCCCGGGACAGGGTCCGAAAAACTGTTTTTT. The whole variable domain, filled in from reference TRBV7-9 and TRBJ1-4, reads DTGVSQNPRHKITKRGQNVTFRCDPISEHNRLYWYRQTLGQGPEFLTYFQNEAQLEKSRLLSDRFSAERPKGSFSTLEIQRTEQGDSAMYLCASSPGTGSEKLFFGSGTQLSVL.